A single sample gave rise to the 15 T cell receptor beta chains below, sequenced in a study of control samples from healthy donors and cancer patients. The repertoire was sequenced with immunoSEQ multiplex PCR; TCRdb's copy has only in-frame clones and lacks some. The sample contains approximately 71,000 clones, around 92% of which appear only once. Sequenced: PBMCs. The receptors here all came from a man in his 60s with lung cancer.

This clone appeared a single time. The chain joins TRBV6-5 to TRBJ2-3; TRBD2 is a possible D gene (5 bases). This CDR3 comprises 14 residues. Germline CDR1 reads MNHEY; CDR2 reads SVGAGI. V was shortened by 0 bases and J by 5 bases, with 9 bases between the two germline ends. The CDR3 region is CASSYSWAGDTQYF. In nucleotides, the CDR3 is TGTGCCAGCAGTTACTCATGGGCGGGAGATACGCAGTATTTT.

V is TRBV13 and J is TRBJ2-3; D is possibly TRBD2 (5 bases). The germline V gene encodes CDR1 PRHDT and CDR2 FYEKMQ (reference sequence). Trimming removed 3 bases from V and 3 bases from J, with 13 bases in between. This CDR3 is 15 amino acids long. The CDR3 DNA is TGTGCCAGCAGCTTGGACTGGTCGACGACAGATACGCAGTATTTT. Translation gives CASSLDWSTTDTQYF.

The count of this clone is one. V usage is TRBV6-9 and J usage is TRBJ1-1, with D hard to call. V lost 7 bases, J lost 0 bases, and 12 bases lay in between. The CDR3 has 14 residues. CDR1 is MNHGY, CDR2 SVAAGI, per germline. The CDR3 nucleotides are TGTGCCAGCAATACAGCAAACATGAACACTGAAGCTTTCTTT. Encoded protein: CASNTANMNTEAFF.

The chain links TRBV29-1 to TRBJ1-2; no reliable D call. The CDR3 has 13 amino acids. Germline V gene data show CDR1 as SQVTM and CDR2 as ANQGSEA. The V end lost 4 bases, the J end lost 2 bases, and 11 bases lay between the germline ends. This CDR3 reads CSVGPAGNYGYTF. The CDR3 bases are TGCAGCGTTGGACCGGCTGGGAACTATGGCTACACCTTC. Full variable domain (remainder filled in from reference TRBV29-1 and TRBJ1-2): SAVISQKPSRDICQRGTSLTIQCQVDSQVTMMFWYRQQPGQSLTLIATANQGSEATYESGFVIDKFPISRPNLTFSTLTVSNMSPEDSSIYLCSVGPAGNYGYTFGSGTRLTVV.

The J gene is TRBJ1-1, the V gene TRBV4-1; TRBD1 matches at 12 bases. The trim removed 1 base at V and 5 bases at J, leaving 2 bases unmatched. Germline loops: CDR1 MGHRA, CDR2 YSYEKL. The CDR3 has 15 amino acids. CDR3 sequence: CASSQGDRGLTEAFF. The CDR3 nucleotides read TGCGCCAGCAGCCAAGGGGACAGGGGGCTGACTGAAGCTTTCTTT.

J is TRBJ1-2 and V is TRBV5-1, with 9 bases identical to TRBD1. V gave up 2 bases and J gave up 8 bases; unmatched junction bases: 13. From germline, CDR1 is SGHRS and CDR2 YFSETQ. The CDR3 has 16 residues. The CDR3 region has the DNA TGCGCCAGCAGCTTCGTCGACAGGGGGTTTGAAGACGGCTACACCTTC. Protein sequence: CASSFVDRGFEDGYTF.

The chain has TRBV29-1 and TRBJ2-7; D uncertain. Trimming removed 7 bases from V and 2 bases from J, with 12 bases in between. The CDR3 runs 12 residues. Germline V lookup: CDR1 SQVTM, CDR2 ANQGSEA. DNA of the CDR3: TGCAGCGGTCGGACGATCACCTACGAGCAGTACTTC. It encodes CSGRTITYEQYF.

The CDR3 sequence: CASSQLPGTANEKLFF. CDR3 in DNA: TGTGCCAGCAGCCAACTACCCGGGACAGCCAATGAAAAACTGTTTTTT. The chain couples TRBV14 to TRBJ1-4; TRBD1 agrees at 7 bases. Germline V gives CDR1 SGHDN, CDR2 FVKESK. With V trimmed by 2 bases and J by 5 bases, 8 bases remained unmatched. There are 16 residues in the CDR3.

In regard to this clone: One junction end does not reproduce the germline sequence, and a read error may be involved. In the same sample, other DNA sequences code for this CDR3. This chain joins TRBV5-4 and TRBJ2-2, with 8 bases lining up with TRBD2. The germline CDR1 and CDR2 sequences are SGHNT and YYREEE (reference sequence). The CDR3 runs to 15 residues. The CDR3 protein is CASSGSSGWTGELFF. DNA of the CDR3: TGCGCCAGCAGCGGGAGCAGTGGATGGACCGGGGAGCTGTTTTTT.

The chain employs TRBV11-2 and TRBJ1-1; 11 bases are a match to TRBD1. This CDR3 comprises 16 residues. Germline CDR1 SGHAT, CDR2 FQNNGV. Germline trimming cut 1 base from V and 5 bases from J; bases unmatched to any gene: 6. CDR3 coding DNA: TGTGCCAGCAGCTTAGGTCGAGGGACAGGGGGGACTGAAGCTTTCTTT. It codes for CASSLGRGTGGTEAFF.

V usage is TRBV4-2 and J usage is TRBJ2-5, with TRBD1 matching over 8 bases. The CDR3 runs to 15 residues. CDR1 and CDR2 from the germline V gene are LGHNA and YNFKEQ. After removal of 6 bases from V and 4 bases from J, the junction contained 10 bases not matched to a gene. In DNA form, the CDR3 reads TGTGCCAGCAGATATTGGACAGGGAAGGTAGAGACCCAGTACTTC. Its protein product is CASRYWTGKVETQYF.

The DNA of the CDR3 is TGTGCCAGCTCACTCTCAGAATATCCGGGACAGGGTTATGGCTACACCTTC. Residues: CASSLSEYPGQGYGYTF. V gene TRBV18 combines with J gene TRBJ1-2; 9 nucleotides match TRBD1. The CDR3 runs 17 residues. The ends lost 4 bases at V and 5 bases at J; junction bases unmatched: 14. The germline gives CDR1 KGHSH, CDR2 LQKENI.

The chain recombines TRBV5-1 with TRBJ2-5; maybe TRBD2 (5 bases). The CDR3 spans 14 residues. V lost 7 bases and J 3 bases, leaving 16 bases between the germline ends. Germline values: CDR1 SGHRS, CDR2 YFSETQ. The CDR3 reads CASGDTGSKETQYF. The CDR3 coding sequence is TGCGCCAGCGGCGACACGGGATCCAAAGAGACCCAGTACTTC.

The V and J genes are TRBV29-1 and TRBJ2-3, with TRBD2 matching over 14 bases. Germline V CDR1 and CDR2: SQVTM, ANQGSEA. There are 12 residues in the CDR3. V trimming: 6 bases; J trimming: 10 bases; junction bases outside the gene matches: 3. CDR3 region: CSVGLAGAPQYF. As DNA, the CDR3 is TGCAGCGTGGGACTAGCGGGGGCTCCGCAGTATTTT.

The gene calls are TRBV7-8 and TRBJ2-1, with unresolved D. The V gene lost 3 bases and the J gene lost 0 bases, with 9 bases spanning the gap. Per germline, CDR1 SGHVS and CDR2 FQNEAQ. The CDR3 length is 15 residues. CDR3 protein: CASSFTTRSYNEQFF. The CDR3 DNA is TGTGCCAGCAGCTTCACGACACGCTCCTACAATGAGCAGTTCTTC.